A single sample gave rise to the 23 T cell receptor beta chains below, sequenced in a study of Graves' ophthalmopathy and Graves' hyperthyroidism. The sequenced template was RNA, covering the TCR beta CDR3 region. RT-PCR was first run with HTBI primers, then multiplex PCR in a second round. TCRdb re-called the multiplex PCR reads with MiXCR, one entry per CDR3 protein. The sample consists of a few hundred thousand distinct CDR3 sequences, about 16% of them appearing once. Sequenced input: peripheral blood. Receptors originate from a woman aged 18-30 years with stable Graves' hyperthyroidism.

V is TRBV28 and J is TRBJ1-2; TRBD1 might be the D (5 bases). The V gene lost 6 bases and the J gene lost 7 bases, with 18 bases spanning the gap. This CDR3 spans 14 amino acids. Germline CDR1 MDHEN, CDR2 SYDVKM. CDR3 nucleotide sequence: TGTGCCAGCAGCCAGACAGTAGTTACGCGTGGCTACACCTTC. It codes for CASSQTVVTRGYTF.

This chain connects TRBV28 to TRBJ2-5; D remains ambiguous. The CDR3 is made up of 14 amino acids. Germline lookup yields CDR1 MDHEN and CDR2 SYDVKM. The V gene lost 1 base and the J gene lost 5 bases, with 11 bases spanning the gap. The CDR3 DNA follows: TGTGCCAGCAGTTTATCTGGCCGCAGCGAGACCCAGTACTTC. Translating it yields CASSLSGRSETQYF. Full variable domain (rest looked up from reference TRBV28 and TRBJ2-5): DVKVTQSSRYLVKRTGEKVFLECVQDMDHENMFWYRQDPGLGLRLIYFSYDVKMKEKGDIPEGYSVSREKKERFSLILESASTNQTSMYLCASSLSGRSETQYFGPGTRLLVL.

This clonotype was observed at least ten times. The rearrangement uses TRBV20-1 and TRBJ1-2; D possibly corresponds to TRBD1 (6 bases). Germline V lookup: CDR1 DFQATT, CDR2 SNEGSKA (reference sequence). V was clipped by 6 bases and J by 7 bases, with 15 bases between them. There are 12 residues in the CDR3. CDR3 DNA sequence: TGCAGTGCGCGTCAGGGGTCAGGTGGCTACACCTTC. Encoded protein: CSARQGSGGYTF.

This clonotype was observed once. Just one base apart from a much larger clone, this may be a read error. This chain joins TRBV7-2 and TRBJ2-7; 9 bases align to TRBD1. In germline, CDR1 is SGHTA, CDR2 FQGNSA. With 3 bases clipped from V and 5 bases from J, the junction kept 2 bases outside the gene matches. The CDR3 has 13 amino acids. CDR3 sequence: CASSLDRGNEQYF. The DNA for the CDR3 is TGTGCCAGCAGCTTGGACAGGGGAAACGAGCAGTACTTC.

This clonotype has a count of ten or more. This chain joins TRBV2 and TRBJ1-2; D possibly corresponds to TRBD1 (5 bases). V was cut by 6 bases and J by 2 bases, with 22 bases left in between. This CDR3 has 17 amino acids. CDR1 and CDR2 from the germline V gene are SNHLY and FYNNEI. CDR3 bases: TGTGCCAGCAGAAGTCTTAAGAGTAGGGGACTCAACTATGGCTACACCTTC. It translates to CASRSLKSRGLNYGYTF.

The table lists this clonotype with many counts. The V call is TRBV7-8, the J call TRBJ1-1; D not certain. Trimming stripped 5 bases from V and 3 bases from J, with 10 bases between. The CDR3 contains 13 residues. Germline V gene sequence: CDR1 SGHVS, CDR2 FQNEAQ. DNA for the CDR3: TGTGCCAGCAGCCCCTACGGGGACACTGAAGCTTTCTTT. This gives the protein CASSPYGDTEAFF.

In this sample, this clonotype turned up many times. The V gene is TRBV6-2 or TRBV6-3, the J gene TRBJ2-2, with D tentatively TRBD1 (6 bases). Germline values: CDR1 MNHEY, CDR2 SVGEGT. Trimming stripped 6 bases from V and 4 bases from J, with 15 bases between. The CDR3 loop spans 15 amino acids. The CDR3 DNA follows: TGTGCCAGCAGCCGAATAGACAGGAGCACCGGGGAGCTGTTTTTT. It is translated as CASSRIDRSTGELFF.

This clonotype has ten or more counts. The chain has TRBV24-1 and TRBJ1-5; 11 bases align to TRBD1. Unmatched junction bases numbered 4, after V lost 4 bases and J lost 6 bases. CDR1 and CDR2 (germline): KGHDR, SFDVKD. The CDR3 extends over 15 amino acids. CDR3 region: CATSDTGTGGQPQHF. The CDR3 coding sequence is TGTGCCACCAGTGACACCGGGACAGGGGGTCAGCCCCAGCATTTT.

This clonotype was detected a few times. The CDR3 loop is CASSPEGVTGELFF. The CDR3 DNA is TGCGCCAGCAGCCCGGAGGGGGTCACCGGGGAGCTGTTTTTT. The chain carries TRBV5-1 and TRBJ2-2; TRBD1 or TRBD2 may be the D gene (6 bases each). V was pared by 4 bases and J by 4 bases, with 11 bases between. The CDR3 sequence is 14 residues long. The germline V gene encodes CDR1 SGHRS and CDR2 YFSETQ.

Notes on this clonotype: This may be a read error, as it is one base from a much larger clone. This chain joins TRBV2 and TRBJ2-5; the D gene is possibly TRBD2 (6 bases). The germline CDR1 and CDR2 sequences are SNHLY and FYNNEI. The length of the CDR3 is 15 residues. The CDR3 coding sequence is TGTGCCAGTAACAGCGTTAGCGGAAACGGGGAGAGCCAGTACTTC. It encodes CASNSVSGNGESQYF.

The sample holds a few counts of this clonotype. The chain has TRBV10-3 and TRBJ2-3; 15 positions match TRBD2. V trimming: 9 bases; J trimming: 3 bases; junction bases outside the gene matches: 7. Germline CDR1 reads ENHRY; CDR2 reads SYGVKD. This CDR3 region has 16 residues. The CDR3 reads CAIGTSGGYATDTQYF. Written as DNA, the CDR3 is TGTGCCATTGGGACTAGCGGGGGGTACGCGACAGATACGCAGTATTTT.

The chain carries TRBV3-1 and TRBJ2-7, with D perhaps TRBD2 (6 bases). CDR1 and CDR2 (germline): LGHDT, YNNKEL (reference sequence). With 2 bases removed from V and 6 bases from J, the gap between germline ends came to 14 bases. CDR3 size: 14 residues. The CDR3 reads CASSQIRGIPEQYF. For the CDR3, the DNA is TGTGCCAGCAGCCAAATTCGGGGGATCCCCGAGCAGTACTTC.

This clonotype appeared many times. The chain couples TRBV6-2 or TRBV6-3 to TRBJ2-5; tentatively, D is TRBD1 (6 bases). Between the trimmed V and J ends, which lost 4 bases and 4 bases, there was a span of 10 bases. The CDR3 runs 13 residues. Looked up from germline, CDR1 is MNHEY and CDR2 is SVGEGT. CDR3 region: CASSSQGLETQYF. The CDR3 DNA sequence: TGTGCCAGCAGTTCACAGGGTCTAGAGACCCAGTACTTC.

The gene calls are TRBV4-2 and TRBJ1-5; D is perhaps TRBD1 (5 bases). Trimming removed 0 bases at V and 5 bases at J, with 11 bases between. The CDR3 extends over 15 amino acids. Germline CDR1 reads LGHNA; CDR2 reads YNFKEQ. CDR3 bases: TGTGCCAGCAGCCAAGACGGGGCCGGGCATCAGCCCCAGCATTTT. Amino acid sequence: CASSQDGAGHQPQHF.

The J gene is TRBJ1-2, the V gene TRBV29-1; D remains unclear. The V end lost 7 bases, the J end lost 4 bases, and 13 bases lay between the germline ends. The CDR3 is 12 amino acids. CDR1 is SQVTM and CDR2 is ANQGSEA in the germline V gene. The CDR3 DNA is TGCAGCGCCGTGACGGACCCCTATGGCTACACCTTC. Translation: CSAVTDPYGYTF.

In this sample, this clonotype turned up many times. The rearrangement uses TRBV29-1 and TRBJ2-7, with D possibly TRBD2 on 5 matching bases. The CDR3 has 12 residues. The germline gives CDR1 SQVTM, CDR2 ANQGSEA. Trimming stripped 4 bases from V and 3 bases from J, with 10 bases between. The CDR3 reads CSVGEGYYEQYF. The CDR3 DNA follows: TGCAGCGTTGGAGAGGGATACTACGAGCAGTACTTC.

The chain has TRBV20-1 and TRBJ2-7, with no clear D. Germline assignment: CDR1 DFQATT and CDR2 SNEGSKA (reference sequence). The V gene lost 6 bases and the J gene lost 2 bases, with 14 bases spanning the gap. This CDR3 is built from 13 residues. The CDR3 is CSATPLGTYEQYF. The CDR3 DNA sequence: TGCAGTGCCACCCCGCTAGGAACCTACGAGCAGTACTTC.

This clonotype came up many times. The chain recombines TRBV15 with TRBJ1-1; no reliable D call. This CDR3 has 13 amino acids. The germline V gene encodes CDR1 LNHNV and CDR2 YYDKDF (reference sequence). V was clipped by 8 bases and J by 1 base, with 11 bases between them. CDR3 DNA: TGTGCCACCCAAAGTTGGGGGAACACTGAAGCTTTCTTT. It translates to CATQSWGNTEAFF.

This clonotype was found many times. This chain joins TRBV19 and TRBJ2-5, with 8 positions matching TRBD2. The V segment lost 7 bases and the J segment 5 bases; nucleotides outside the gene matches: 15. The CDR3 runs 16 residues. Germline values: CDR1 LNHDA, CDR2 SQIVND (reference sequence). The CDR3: CASTPNPGLEPETQYF. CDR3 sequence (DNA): TGTGCCAGTACCCCTAACCCGGGACTAGAGCCGGAGACCCAGTACTTC.

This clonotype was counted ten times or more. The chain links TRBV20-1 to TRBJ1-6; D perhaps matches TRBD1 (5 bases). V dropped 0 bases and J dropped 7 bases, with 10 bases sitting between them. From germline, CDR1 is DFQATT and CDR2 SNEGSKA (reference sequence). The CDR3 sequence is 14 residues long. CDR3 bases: TGCAGTGCTAGAGATCAGGGATACAATTCACCCCTCCACTTT. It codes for CSARDQGYNSPLHF.

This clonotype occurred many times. The CDR3 coding sequence is TGTGCCAGTGGGGGGCGCGAGCAGTACTTC. This encodes CASGGREQYF. The chain couples TRBV19 to TRBJ2-7, with D perhaps being TRBD1 or TRBD2 (6 bases each). Trimming removed 8 bases from V and 6 bases from J, with 8 bases in between. This CDR3 contains 10 residues. Germline CDR1 and CDR2: LNHDA and SQIVND (reference sequence).

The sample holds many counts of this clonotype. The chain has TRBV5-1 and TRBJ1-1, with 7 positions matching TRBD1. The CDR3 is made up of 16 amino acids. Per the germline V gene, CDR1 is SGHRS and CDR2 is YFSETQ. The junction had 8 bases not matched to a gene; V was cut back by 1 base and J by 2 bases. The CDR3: CASSLNEQGPNTEAFF. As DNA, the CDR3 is TGCGCCAGCAGCTTGAACGAACAGGGGCCAAACACTGAAGCTTTCTTT.

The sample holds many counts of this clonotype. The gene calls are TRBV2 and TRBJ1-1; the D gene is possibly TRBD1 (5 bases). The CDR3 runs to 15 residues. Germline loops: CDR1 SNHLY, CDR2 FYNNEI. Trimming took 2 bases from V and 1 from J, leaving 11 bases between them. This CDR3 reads CASSEYGGRNTEAFF. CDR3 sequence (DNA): TGTGCCAGCAGTGAATATGGGGGGAGGAACACTGAAGCTTTCTTT.